These T cell receptor beta chains were read from a single sample in a study of OX40 agonist ivuxolimab in advanced cancers. Only in-frame clones appear in the TCRdb table, and some are missing; sequencing was by immunoSEQ multiplex PCR. The sample contains about 52,000 clones, roughly 92% of which appear only once. The source material was CD4+ or CD8+ T cells sorted from blood, sampled in a trial of the OX40 agonist ivuxolimab. These receptors were taken from an adult with an advanced solid tumor such as melanoma, head and neck, liver or kidney cancer. CDR3s include the opening cysteine and the closing phenylalanine or tryptophan. A D gene is named only where the DNA matches it firmly.

d_call j_call v_call cdr3_nt cdr3_aa
TRBD1 TRBJ1-4 TRBV28 TGTGCCAGCAGTAGGACAGGGGGAGATGAAAAACTGTTTTTT CASSRTGGDEKLFF
- TRBJ1-1 TRBV6-4 TGTGCCAGCAGCGAGGGACCGAACACTGAAGCTTTCTTT CASSEGPNTEAFF
- TRBJ2-7 TRBV11-2 TGTGCCAGCAGCTCCACACAAATCGAGCAGTACTTC CASSSTQIEQYF
- TRBJ2-3 TRBV19 TGTGCCAGTAGTCGGATTTCGGGCACAGATACGCAGTATTTT CASSRISGTDTQYF
- TRBJ2-7 TRBV7-8 TGTGCCAGCAGCTTAGGAGAGATCTACTCCTACGAGCAGTACTTC CASSLGEIYSYEQYF
- TRBJ1-5 TRBV30 TGTGCCTGGAGTGTATGGGGGGGCAATCAGCCCCAGCATTTT CAWSVWGGNQPQHF
- TRBJ1-3 TRBV18 TGTGCCAGCTCATCCACAGGCGGATGGGACACCATATATTTT CASSSTGGWDTIYF
- TRBJ1-5 TRBV4-1 TGCGCCAGCAGCCAAGATCGGACGGGGGTATCGCCCCAGCATTTT CASSQDRTGVSPQHF
TRBD2 TRBJ2-7 TRBV28 TGTGCCAGCAGTTCGGGACTAGCGGGTTTCTCCTACGAGCAGTACTTC CASSSGLAGFSYEQYF
- TRBJ2-7 TRBV27 TGTGCCAGCAGCCTCAGCTCCTACGAGCAGTACTTC CASSLSSYEQYF
TRBD2 TRBJ2-3 TRBV28 TGTGCCAGCAGTTCCCGACTAGCGCATACGCAGTATTTT CASSSRLAHTQYF
- TRBJ2-7 TRBV5-1 TGCGCCAGCAGCGGACTAACCGGGACTCTCTCCTACGAGCAGTACTTC CASSGLTGTLSYEQYF
- TRBJ2-7 TRBV6-1 TGTGCCAGCAGTGAAGCTTCCGGGTATTCGTCCTACGAGCAGTACTTC CASSEASGYSSYEQYF
TRBD1 TRBJ2-2 TRBV2 TGTGCCAGCAGTTACGGGACAGACTTCACCGGGGAGCTGTTTTTT CASSYGTDFTGELFF
- TRBJ2-3 TRBV4-1 TGCGCCAGCTCTTCGCAGGGTTCAGATACGCAGTATTTT CASSSQGSDTQYF
TRBD2 TRBJ2-1 TRBV19 TGTGCCAGTAGTACCTCGGGACTAGCGGGATCGTGGAATGAGCAGTTCTTC CASSTSGLAGSWNEQFF
TRBD2 TRBJ2-5 TRBV18 TGTGCCAGCTCACCGAACGTACTAGCGGGAGGGCTGGAGACCCAGTACTTC CASSPNVLAGGLETQYF
- TRBJ2-7 TRBV4-3 TGCGCCAGCAGCCAAGAGTGGAGGACGACAGCCTACGAGCAGTACTTC CASSQEWRTTAYEQYF
- TRBJ1-2 TRBV20-1 TGCAGTGCCAGCAAGGGAGAGGGCTACACCTTC CSASKGEGYTF